One T cell receptor beta chain is described in this entry. This sample is drawn from a study of early T cells in non-severe SARS-CoV-2 infection. Via MiXCR, TCRdb re-called the 5' RACE reads, giving one row per CDR3 protein. The table has tens of thousands of distinct CDR3 sequences, more than 4% seen once. From germline, CDR1 is KGHSH and CDR2 LQKENI. This CDR3 region has 15 residues. Trimming took 3 bases from V and 6 from J, leaving 17 bases between them. The source is an adult who was a healthcare worker with PCR-confirmed SARS-CoV-2 infection or an uninfected control (not recorded which). The chain employs TRBV18 and TRBJ1-2, with D maybe TRBD1 (5 bases). The sample taken for sequencing was whole blood. The CDR3 region is CASSPGTEHLHGYTF. The CDR3 DNA reads as TGTGCCAGCTCACCGGGGACGGAACACCTCCATGGCTACACCTTC.